This TCR beta chain was sequenced in a study of T cell repertoires in cytomegalovirus infection. Trimming at V came to 0 bases and at J to 0 bases, leaving 3 bases not matched to a gene. CDR3 length: 16 amino acids. Germline V gene data show CDR1 as SGDLS and CDR2 as YYNGEE. From the reads, TCRdb called clonotypes with MiXCR, one entry per CDR3 protein. The sample consists of about 300,000 distinct CDR3 sequences, about 25% of them appearing once. This chain links TRBV9 with TRBJ2-7, with TRBD2 identical over 10 bases. This sequence was found in a human donor in good health (CMV status not recorded). Some clones in this sample may be carry-over from other donors' samples. The sequencing sample was made of PBMCs. CDR3 sequence reads: CASSVGSGGPSYEQYF. In nucleotides, the CDR3 is TGTGCCAGCAGCGTAGGTAGCGGGGGGCCCTCCTACGAGCAGTACTTC.